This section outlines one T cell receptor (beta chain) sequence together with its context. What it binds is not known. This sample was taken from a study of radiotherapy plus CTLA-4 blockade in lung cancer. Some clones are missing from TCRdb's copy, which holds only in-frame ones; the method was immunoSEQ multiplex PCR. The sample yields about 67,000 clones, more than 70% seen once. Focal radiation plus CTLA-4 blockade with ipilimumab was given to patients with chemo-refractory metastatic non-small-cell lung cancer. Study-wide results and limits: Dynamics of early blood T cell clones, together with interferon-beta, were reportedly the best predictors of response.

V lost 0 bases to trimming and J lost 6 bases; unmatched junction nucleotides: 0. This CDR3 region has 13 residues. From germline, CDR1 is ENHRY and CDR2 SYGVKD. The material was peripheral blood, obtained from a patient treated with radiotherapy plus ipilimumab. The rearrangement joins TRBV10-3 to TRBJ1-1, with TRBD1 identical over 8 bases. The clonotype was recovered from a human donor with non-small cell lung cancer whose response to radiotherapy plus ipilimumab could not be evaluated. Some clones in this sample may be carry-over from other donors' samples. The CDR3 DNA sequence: TGTGCCATCAGTGAGTCGGGACAGGCTGAAGCTTTCTTT. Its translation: CAISESGQAEAFF.